The rows below give T cell receptor beta chains drawn from one sample of a study of shared clonotypes between healthy human individuals. The assay was immunoSEQ multiplex PCR, and TCRdb's table has in-frame clones only and misses some. The sample includes 2 million to 2.5 million clones, approximately 94% of them seen just once. Sequencing input: naive CD8+ T cells sorted from blood. These TCRs come from a man aged 18 to 29 in good health. CDR3s include the opening cysteine and the closing phenylalanine or tryptophan. A D gene is named only where the DNA matches it firmly. Rows may omit the clone size; those that give it use once, few, many or a size class.

D gene,V gene,clone size,J gene,CDR3 protein,CDR3 DNA
.,TRBV5-8,.,TRBJ2-7,CASSLRWTEQYEQYF,TGTGCCAGCAGCTTGCGATGGACAGAACAGTACGAGCAGTACTTC
.,TRBV10-2,.,TRBJ2-3,CASSEAGDTQYF,TGCGCCAGCAGTGAGGCGGGGGATACGCAGTATTTT
.,TRBV6-5,.,TRBJ2-5,CASSFVGTAETQYF,TGTGCCAGCAGCTTCGTGGGGACGGCAGAGACCCAGTACTTC
.,TRBV4-3,.,TRBJ2-3,CASSQDRVEEDTQYF,TGCGCCAGCAGCCAAGACAGGGTGGAGGAAGATACGCAGTATTTT
.,TRBV28,.,TRBJ1-1,CASGDVLTEAFF,TGTGCTTCAGGGGACGTCCTCACTGAAGCTTTCTTT
TRBD2,TRBV25-1,once,TRBJ2-7,CASSDTSALGDEQYF,TGTGCCAGCAGTGATACTAGCGCCCTTGGGGACGAGCAGTACTTC
.,TRBV6-1,once,TRBJ2-7,CASSRRGASYEQYF,TGTGCCAGCAGTCGCCGGGGGGCGTCCTACGAGCAGTACTTC
TRBD1,TRBV15,once,TRBJ1-2,CATSLYPGTGEGYTF,TGTGCCACCAGCCTATACCCCGGGACAGGGGAAGGCTACACCTTC
TRBD1,TRBV7-8,few,TRBJ1-2,CASTPDRDYGYTF,TGTGCCAGCACCCCTGACAGGGACTATGGCTACACCTTC
.,TRBV6-5,once,TRBJ2-7,CASSYSEGFGEQYF,TGTGCCAGCAGTTACTCGGAGGGCTTCGGAGAGCAGTACTTC
.,TRBV28,.,TRBJ1-5,CASSSPGGQNSNQPQHF,TGTGCCAGCAGTTCCCCCGGGGGCCAGAATAGCAATCAGCCCCAGCATTTT
.,TRBV7-2,.,TRBJ2-3,CASSLGRGTDTQYF,TGTGCCAGCAGCTTAGGCAGGGGCACAGATACGCAGTATTTT